A selection of T cell receptor beta chains follows, all from one sample in a study of PD-1 blockade in classical Hodgkin lymphoma. Method: immunoSEQ multiplex PCR; TCRdb's copy keeps in-frame clones and lacks some. The sample lists about 13,000 clones, around 77% seen once, with under 30% in the top ten. Source: peripheral blood mononuclear cells (PBMCs), taken at baseline. These receptors all stem from a human donor with classical Hodgkin lymphoma. The CDR3 runs from the conserved cysteine through the conserved F or W. The order of the fields is J gene, clone size, D gene, V gene, CDR3 protein, CDR3 DNA. The D gene is left open where the match is weak. Only part of the rows carry a size: once, few, many, or a class if the clone is expanded.

j_gene: TRBJ2-5; abundance: NA; d_gene: TRBD1; v_gene: TRBV5-6; CDR3aa: CASSMHLLLQGKTQYF; CDR3nt: TGTGCCAGCAGCATGCACCTTCTACTACAGGGGAAGACCCAGTACTTC
j_gene: TRBJ1-5; abundance: NA; d_gene: NA; v_gene: TRBV7-9; CDR3aa: CASSLGNYRDNQPQHF; CDR3nt: TGTGCCAGCAGCTTAGGGAACTACAGGGATAATCAGCCCCAGCATTTT
j_gene: TRBJ2-1; abundance: NA; d_gene: NA; v_gene: TRBV28; CDR3aa: CASSLVATDSYNEQFF; CDR3nt: TGTGCCAGCAGTTTAGTGGCCACCGACTCCTACAATGAGCAGTTCTTC
j_gene: TRBJ1-6; abundance: NA; d_gene: NA; v_gene: TRBV18; CDR3aa: CASSPSPFRDNSPLHF; CDR3nt: TGTGCCAGCTCACCATCCCCGTTCAGGGATAATTCACCCCTCCACTTT
j_gene: TRBJ2-1; abundance: NA; d_gene: NA; v_gene: TRBV5-4; CDR3aa: CASSLGQANNEQFF; CDR3nt: TGTGCCAGCAGCTTGGGGCAGGCCAACAATGAGCAGTTCTTC
j_gene: TRBJ1-1; abundance: NA; d_gene: NA; v_gene: TRBV28; CDR3aa: CASSSRALLSNTEAFF; CDR3nt: TGTGCCAGCAGTTCTCGGGCGTTGCTATCGAACACTGAAGCTTTCTTT
j_gene: TRBJ2-6; abundance: NA; d_gene: NA; v_gene: TRBV29-1; CDR3aa: CSAYRQDVLSGANVLTF; CDR3nt: TGCAGCGCCTATAGGCAGGACGTTCTCTCTGGGGCCAACGTCCTGACTTTC
j_gene: TRBJ1-2; abundance: once; d_gene: NA; v_gene: TRBV13; CDR3aa: CAIPRGGERDYGYTF; CDR3nt: TGTGCCATCCCCCGGGGGGGGGAACGCGACTATGGCTACACCTTC
j_gene: TRBJ2-5; abundance: NA; d_gene: NA; v_gene: TRBV4-2; CDR3aa: CASSQDRGSQETQYF; CDR3nt: TGTGCCAGCAGCCAAGACCGGGGAAGCCAAGAGACCCAGTACTTC
j_gene: TRBJ1-1; abundance: NA; d_gene: TRBD1; v_gene: TRBV4-3; CDR3aa: CASSQKTGTEAFF; CDR3nt: TGCGCCAGCAGCCAAAAGACAGGGACTGAAGCTTTCTTT
j_gene: TRBJ2-1; abundance: NA; d_gene: NA; v_gene: TRBV29-1; CDR3aa: CSVEDFLDYNEQFF; CDR3nt: TGCAGCGTTGAAGATTTTTTGGACTACAATGAGCAGTTCTTC
j_gene: TRBJ1-2; abundance: NA; d_gene: TRBD1; v_gene: TRBV7-6; CDR3aa: CASSLISGTGSGYTF; CDR3nt: TGTGCCAGCAGCTTAATCTCTGGGACAGGGAGTGGCTACACCTTC
j_gene: TRBJ1-6; abundance: few; d_gene: TRBD1; v_gene: TRBV6-1; CDR3aa: CASNGQANSPLHF; CDR3nt: TGTGCCAGCAACGGACAGGCCAATTCACCCCTCCACTTT
j_gene: TRBJ1-1; abundance: NA; d_gene: NA; v_gene: TRBV19; CDR3aa: CASSKDKWSTEAFF; CDR3nt: TGTGCCAGTAGTAAGGACAAATGGAGCACTGAAGCTTTCTTT
j_gene: TRBJ2-1; abundance: few; d_gene: NA; v_gene: TRBV29-1; CDR3aa: CSAYRRTSYNEQFF; CDR3nt: TGCAGCGCCTACAGGCGGACCTCCTACAATGAGCAGTTCTTC
j_gene: TRBJ2-5; abundance: NA; d_gene: NA; v_gene: TRBV2; CDR3aa: CASSARWDGQETQYF; CDR3nt: TGTGCCAGCAGTGCCCGGTGGGACGGTCAAGAGACCCAGTACTTC
j_gene: TRBJ2-5; abundance: NA; d_gene: NA; v_gene: TRBV21-1; CDR3aa: CASSNFEGGLAGEETQYF; CDR3nt: TGTGCCAGCAGCAATTTCGAAGGGGGACTAGCGGGAGAAGAGACCCAGTACTTC
j_gene: TRBJ1-3; abundance: NA; d_gene: TRBD1; v_gene: TRBV29-1; CDR3aa: CSVWTGSSGNTIYF; CDR3nt: TGCAGCGTTTGGACAGGTTCCTCTGGAAACACCATATATTTT
j_gene: TRBJ2-3; abundance: NA; d_gene: NA; v_gene: TRBV15; CDR3aa: CATSIRARAGTQYF; CDR3nt: TGTGCCACCAGCATCCGGGCGCGAGCGGGTACGCAGTATTTT
j_gene: TRBJ2-5; abundance: few; d_gene: TRBD1; v_gene: TRBV29-1; CDR3aa: CSVEGTGTGGWGGNQETQYF; CDR3nt: TGCAGCGTTGAGGGGACCGGGACAGGGGGTTGGGGGGGTAACCAAGAGACCCAGTACTTC
j_gene: TRBJ1-6; abundance: NA; d_gene: NA; v_gene: TRBV7-9; CDR3aa: CASSSDSPLHF; CDR3nt: TGTGCCAGCAGTTCCGATTCACCCCTCCACTTT
j_gene: TRBJ2-1; abundance: NA; d_gene: NA; v_gene: TRBV6-4; CDR3aa: CASSEDQGPYNEQFF; CDR3nt: TGTGCCAGCAGTGAAGATCAGGGCCCCTACAATGAGCAGTTCTTC
j_gene: TRBJ2-1; abundance: NA; d_gene: NA; v_gene: TRBV11-2; CDR3aa: CASSPIRDRLGRGEQFF; CDR3nt: TGTGCCAGCAGTCCGATCCGGGACAGGCTCGGGAGGGGTGAGCAGTTCTTC
j_gene: TRBJ2-2; abundance: NA; d_gene: NA; v_gene: TRBV6-5; CDR3aa: CASSYSIGTSEVLFF; CDR3nt: TGTGCCAGCAGTTACTCGATCGGGACCTCAGAGGTGCTGTTTTTT
j_gene: TRBJ1-2; abundance: NA; d_gene: TRBD1; v_gene: TRBV5-1; CDR3aa: CASSLIPQGAFLRGYTF; CDR3nt: TGCGCCAGCAGCTTAATCCCCCAGGGGGCTTTTTTGCGTGGCTACACCTTC
j_gene: TRBJ2-3; abundance: NA; d_gene: TRBD2; v_gene: TRBV6-5; CDR3aa: CASRSVGGSTDTQYF; CDR3nt: TGTGCCAGCAGGTCCGTCGGGGGGTCCACAGATACGCAGTATTTT
j_gene: TRBJ2-7; abundance: NA; d_gene: NA; v_gene: TRBV5-5; CDR3aa: CASSGMYGYEQYF; CDR3nt: TGTGCCAGCAGCGGGATGTATGGCTACGAGCAGTACTTC
j_gene: TRBJ2-3; abundance: NA; d_gene: NA; v_gene: TRBV4-2; CDR3aa: CASSQGRDTDTQYF; CDR3nt: TGTGCCAGCAGCCAAGGCAGGGACACAGATACGCAGTATTTT
j_gene: TRBJ1-6; abundance: few; d_gene: TRBD1; v_gene: TRBV2; CDR3aa: CASRSQGAPNSPLHF; CDR3nt: TGTGCCAGCAGGTCACAGGGGGCCCCCAATTCACCCCTCCACTTT
j_gene: TRBJ2-7; abundance: NA; d_gene: NA; v_gene: TRBV19; CDR3aa: CASRQGGDEQYF; CDR3nt: TGTGCCAGTAGACAGGGAGGGGACGAGCAGTACTTC
j_gene: TRBJ1-5; abundance: NA; d_gene: NA; v_gene: TRBV30; CDR3aa: CAWSGYSNQPQHF; CDR3nt: TGTGCCTGGAGTGGATATAGCAATCAGCCCCAGCATTTT
j_gene: TRBJ1-2; abundance: NA; d_gene: TRBD1; v_gene: TRBV5-6; CDR3aa: CASSLETGTGGYGYTF; CDR3nt: TGTGCCAGCAGCTTGGAAACCGGGACAGGGGGCTATGGCTACACCTTC
j_gene: TRBJ2-3; abundance: NA; d_gene: TRBD2; v_gene: TRBV2; CDR3aa: CASSGLSGGHTDTQYF; CDR3nt: TGTGCCAGCAGTGGGCTTAGCGGGGGCCACACAGATACGCAGTATTTT
j_gene: TRBJ1-4; abundance: NA; d_gene: NA; v_gene: TRBV5-1; CDR3aa: CASSLAWETTNEKLFF; CDR3nt: TGCGCCAGCAGCTTGGCGTGGGAGACAACTAATGAAAAACTGTTTTTT
j_gene: TRBJ1-1; abundance: NA; d_gene: NA; v_gene: TRBV19; CDR3aa: CASSIVSNTEAFF; CDR3nt: TGTGCCAGTAGTATAGTCTCGAACACTGAAGCTTTCTTT
j_gene: TRBJ2-4; abundance: NA; d_gene: NA; v_gene: TRBV4-1; CDR3aa: CASSHSLVRESGIQYF; CDR3nt: TGCGCCAGCAGCCATTCCCTGGTCAGGGAGTCTGGCATTCAGTACTTC
j_gene: TRBJ2-7; abundance: few; d_gene: NA; v_gene: TRBV9; CDR3aa: CASSGRDSSYEQYF; CDR3nt: TGTGCCAGCAGCGGCCGGGACTCCTCCTACGAGCAGTACTTC
j_gene: TRBJ2-2; abundance: NA; d_gene: NA; v_gene: TRBV11-3; CDR3aa: CASSIRDPGELFF; CDR3nt: TGTGCCAGCAGCATCCGGGACCCCGGGGAGCTGTTTTTT
j_gene: TRBJ2-7; abundance: NA; d_gene: NA; v_gene: TRBV19; CDR3aa: CASSIRQLYEQYF; CDR3nt: TGTGCCAGTAGTATCAGGCAGCTCTACGAGCAGTACTTC
j_gene: TRBJ2-3; abundance: NA; d_gene: TRBD2; v_gene: TRBV7-9; CDR3aa: CASSFGLAGPTTDTQYF; CDR3nt: TGTGCCAGCAGCTTTGGGCTAGCGGGACCCACCACAGATACGCAGTATTTT
j_gene: TRBJ2-7; abundance: few; d_gene: NA; v_gene: TRBV19; CDR3aa: CASSPTGTGEQYF; CDR3nt: TGTGCCAGTAGCCCCACAGGGACGGGAGAGCAGTACTTC
j_gene: TRBJ2-7; abundance: NA; d_gene: TRBD2; v_gene: TRBV30; CDR3aa: CAWSRREVARGEQYF; CDR3nt: TGTGCCTGGAGTAGGCGGGAGGTAGCCCGAGGGGAGCAGTACTTC
j_gene: TRBJ2-7; abundance: NA; d_gene: TRBD1; v_gene: TRBV7-8; CDR3aa: CASSAAGTGLGEQYF; CDR3nt: TGTGCCAGCAGCGCAGCCGGGACAGGGCTTGGCGAGCAGTACTTC
j_gene: TRBJ2-2; abundance: NA; d_gene: NA; v_gene: TRBV5-1; CDR3aa: CASSLFGGQGGELFF; CDR3nt: TGCGCCAGCAGCTTGTTCGGGGGGCAAGGCGGGGAGCTGTTTTTT
j_gene: TRBJ2-7; abundance: NA; d_gene: NA; v_gene: TRBV7-2; CDR3aa: CASSLAPQGAYEQYF; CDR3nt: TGTGCCAGCAGCTTAGCTCCGCAGGGCGCCTACGAGCAGTACTTC
j_gene: TRBJ1-2; abundance: NA; d_gene: NA; v_gene: TRBV13; CDR3aa: CASSFFTGPRSDTF; CDR3nt: TGTGCCAGCAGCTTTTTTACAGGACCTAGGTCTGACACCTTC
j_gene: TRBJ2-7; abundance: NA; d_gene: TRBD2; v_gene: TRBV30; CDR3aa: CAWSVRLAVQYF; CDR3nt: TGTGCCTGGAGTGTCCGACTAGCGGTACAGTACTTC
j_gene: TRBJ2-1; abundance: once; d_gene: NA; v_gene: TRBV10-3; CDR3aa: CAISEEENYNEQFF; CDR3nt: TGTGCCATCAGTGAGGAGGAGAACTACAATGAGCAGTTCTTC
j_gene: TRBJ2-2; abundance: NA; d_gene: NA; v_gene: TRBV4-1; CDR3aa: CASSPLQEGLRTGELFF; CDR3nt: TGCGCCAGCAGCCCACTCCAGGAAGGACTCAGGACCGGGGAGCTGTTTTTT
j_gene: TRBJ2-7; abundance: NA; d_gene: NA; v_gene: TRBV4-1; CDR3aa: CASSQDLGPTTYEQYF; CDR3nt: TGCGCCAGCAGCCAAGACTTGGGACCGACCACCTACGAGCAGTACTTC
j_gene: TRBJ2-3; abundance: NA; d_gene: TRBD1; v_gene: TRBV4-2; CDR3aa: CASSQGGQGSDTQYF; CDR3nt: TGTGCCAGCAGCCAGGGGGGACAGGGTTCCGATACGCAGTATTTT
j_gene: TRBJ1-5; abundance: NA; d_gene: TRBD1; v_gene: TRBV5-5; CDR3aa: CASSFGTAGNQPQHF; CDR3nt: TGTGCCAGCAGCTTCGGGACAGCAGGCAATCAGCCCCAGCATTTT
j_gene: TRBJ2-7; abundance: NA; d_gene: NA; v_gene: TRBV4-3; CDR3aa: CASSQELGSRGSHYEQYF; CDR3nt: TGCGCCAGCAGCCAAGAACTCGGGAGCCGGGGCTCGCACTACGAGCAGTACTTC
j_gene: TRBJ2-2; abundance: NA; d_gene: NA; v_gene: TRBV12-5; CDR3aa: CASGTGDAGELFF; CDR3nt: TGTGCTAGTGGGACAGGAGACGCCGGGGAGCTGTTTTTT
j_gene: TRBJ2-3; abundance: NA; d_gene: TRBD2; v_gene: TRBV6-5; CDR3aa: CASREAVGDTQYF; CDR3nt: TGTGCCAGCCGGGAGGCCGTGGGTGATACGCAGTATTTT
j_gene: TRBJ1-1; abundance: NA; d_gene: NA; v_gene: TRBV6-1; CDR3aa: CASSESGHDTEAFF; CDR3nt: TGTGCCAGCAGTGAATCCGGGCACGACACTGAAGCTTTCTTT
j_gene: TRBJ1-2; abundance: few; d_gene: NA; v_gene: TRBV6-1; CDR3aa: CASRRGYGYTF; CDR3nt: TGTGCCAGCAGGAGAGGGTATGGCTACACCTTC
j_gene: TRBJ2-1; abundance: NA; d_gene: NA; v_gene: TRBV9; CDR3aa: CASSVGAGLHNEQFF; CDR3nt: TGTGCCAGCAGCGTAGGAGCCGGGTTGCACAATGAGCAGTTCTTC
j_gene: TRBJ1-1; abundance: NA; d_gene: NA; v_gene: TRBV6-1; CDR3aa: CASRDLQAGFF; CDR3nt: TGTGCCAGCAGAGATCTTCAAGCGGGTTTCTTT